These T cell receptor beta chains were read from a single sample in a study of cytomegalovirus exposure and HLA in healthy donors. The protocol was immunoSEQ multiplex PCR, while the TCRdb copy is restricted to in-frame clones and leaves out a portion. The sample lists about 120,000 clones; roughly 80% were seen once. The sequencing sample was made of PBMCs. The origin of the receptors is a male donor in good health and CMV-seronegative. Each CDR3 is given with its conserved first and last residue.

v_gene: TRBV25-1; CDR3aa: CASSENGGENSPLHF
v_gene: TRBV2; CDR3aa: CATLHGLYGYTF
v_gene: TRBV27; CDR3aa: CASSLQRPTRDRGDEQYF
v_gene: TRBV12-5; CDR3aa: CASARDTGELFF
v_gene: TRBV29-1; CDR3aa: CSVVVVRASGANGLTF
v_gene: TRBV10-3; CDR3aa: CAIRGVGQTQQSGYTF
v_gene: TRBV6-1; CDR3aa: CASSEGAGNQETQYF
v_gene: TRBV27; CDR3aa: CASSLRAGLGYTF
v_gene: TRBV4-2; CDR3aa: CASSQDLGLRGDEQYF
v_gene: TRBV18; CDR3aa: CASSPPTWAGEAFF
v_gene: TRBV2; CDR3aa: CASRGGSYEQYF
v_gene: TRBV11-3; CDR3aa: CASSPRLGTDTQYF
v_gene: TRBV5-4; CDR3aa: CASSPNPTSGTDTQYF
v_gene: TRBV9; CDR3aa: CASSVVDSGAVEQYF
v_gene: TRBV5-5; CDR3aa: CASSLDPGYQPQHF
v_gene: TRBV2; CDR3aa: CAAHRGFFTDTQYF
v_gene: TRBV7-3; CDR3aa: CASSLRRGWLAGENTGELFF
v_gene: TRBV5-1; CDR3aa: CASSPAGAQGSEKLFF
v_gene: TRBV21-1; CDR3aa: CASSKLKGGLGPSEAFF
v_gene: TRBV2; CDR3aa: CASSPPRGELFF
v_gene: TRBV2; CDR3aa: CASRLRTGEGTNYGYTF
v_gene: TRBV14; CDR3aa: CASSQDRGIVGTGELFF
v_gene: TRBV4-1; CDR3aa: CASSHRELVYNSPLHF
v_gene: TRBV21-1; CDR3aa: CASSLGQGVNTQYF
v_gene: TRBV11-2; CDR3aa: CASSLRGHTGELFF
v_gene: TRBV7-9; CDR3aa: CASRLLAGGSTDTQYF
v_gene: TRBV30; CDR3aa: CAWTLTGGGSPLHF
v_gene: TRBV7-2; CDR3aa: CASSLFWGRANTEAFF
v_gene: TRBV20-1; CDR3aa: CSAGYGDTQYF
v_gene: TRBV27; CDR3aa: CASRNRGSNTEAFF
v_gene: TRBV28; CDR3aa: CASIYRGQAGSPLHF
v_gene: TRBV7-9; CDR3aa: CASSSRAARRTDTQYF
v_gene: TRBV29-1; CDR3aa: CSVRGGTNEKLFF
v_gene: TRBV1; CDR3aa: CTSSQFIRGEQYF
v_gene: TRBV5-1; CDR3aa: CASSPGPQRGGLDEQYF
v_gene: TRBV28; CDR3aa: CASRSRTGGILEYNSPLHF
v_gene: TRBV4-1; CDR3aa: CASSQGSGRGQFF
v_gene: TRBV6-1; CDR3aa: CASSEAINRFVEQYF
v_gene: TRBV15; CDR3aa: CATSRAREYYGYTF
v_gene: TRBV7-6; CDR3aa: CASSSRAEGEGYTF
v_gene: TRBV9; CDR3aa: CASSVEAGGYGYTF
v_gene: TRBV5-6; CDR3aa: CASSSPRGLAGGPSEQYF
v_gene: TRBV27; CDR3aa: CASNRGSVMNTEAFF
v_gene: TRBV7-2; CDR3aa: CASSQQVNYEQYF
v_gene: TRBV6-1; CDR3aa: CASSFREKAYEQYF
v_gene: TRBV25-1; CDR3aa: CASSEPGGGWMGYTF
v_gene: TRBV7-2; CDR3aa: CASSLVLAGPTDTQYF
v_gene: TRBV9; CDR3aa: CASSVDRGGMGYGYTF
v_gene: TRBV7-9; CDR3aa: CASSLTGADNEKLFF
v_gene: TRBV28; CDR3aa: CASLTGRSMGYTF
v_gene: TRBV9; CDR3aa: CASSARGTYGYTF
v_gene: TRBV5-1; CDR3aa: CASRGTGGTDTQYF
v_gene: TRBV6-5; CDR3aa: CASSSTGGPSNQPQHF
v_gene: TRBV6-1; CDR3aa: CASINRNEQYF
v_gene: TRBV5-1; CDR3aa: CASSLDGLNQPQHF
v_gene: TRBV18; CDR3aa: CASSLDTFYGYTF
v_gene: TRBV7-9; CDR3aa: CASSLGGGAFYNEQFF
v_gene: TRBV5-1; CDR3aa: CASSLGDPGSGNTIYF
v_gene: TRBV4-2; CDR3aa: CASSQQTGWDSPLHF